This TCR beta chain was found in a study of cytomegalovirus exposure and HLA in healthy donors. The PCR made use of 60 Vbeta and 13 Jbeta primers. Profiling relied on immunoSEQ multiplex PCR, and the TCRdb table lists in-frame clones only, not all of them. The table includes 150,000 to 200,000 clones, over 75% detected once. Germline loops: CDR1 SEHNR, CDR2 FQNEAQ (reference sequence). The CDR3 length is 16 residues. The ends were cut back, 3 bases at V and 4 bases at J, with 15 bases in the middle. The sequenced material came from PBMCs. This TCR was recovered from a man aged 45-65 years in good health and CMV-seropositive. The V gene is TRBV7-9, the J gene TRBJ1-4; D is possibly TRBD1 (6 bases). CDR3 nucleotide sequence: TGTGCCAGCAGCTTGTTATCCAGGGGAATTAATGAAAAACTGTTTTTT. Its protein is CASSLLSRGINEKLFF.